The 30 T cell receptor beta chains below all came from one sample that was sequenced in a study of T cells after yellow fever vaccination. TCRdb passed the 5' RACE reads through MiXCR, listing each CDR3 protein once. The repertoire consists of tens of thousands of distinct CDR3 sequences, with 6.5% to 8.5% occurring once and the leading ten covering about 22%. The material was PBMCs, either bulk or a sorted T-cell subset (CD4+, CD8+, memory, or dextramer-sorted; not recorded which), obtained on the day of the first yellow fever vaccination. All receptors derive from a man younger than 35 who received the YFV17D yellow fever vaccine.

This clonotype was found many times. CDR3 nucleotide sequence: TGTGCCAGCAGCGCCGGCGGGTTTGGGCGGGTCCGCATTACAGATACGCAGTATTTT. Amino acid sequence: CASSAGGFGRVRITDTQYF. The chain joins TRBV11-2 to TRBJ2-3, with D perhaps TRBD2 (5 bases). V was clipped by 5 bases and J by 3 bases, with 27 bases between them. The CDR3 sequence is 19 residues long. CDR1 is SGHAT and CDR2 is FQNNGV in the germline V gene.

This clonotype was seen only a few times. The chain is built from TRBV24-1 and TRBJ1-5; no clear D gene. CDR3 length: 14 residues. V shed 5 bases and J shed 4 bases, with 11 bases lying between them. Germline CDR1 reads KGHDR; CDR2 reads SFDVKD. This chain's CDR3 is CATSGNSPNQPQHF. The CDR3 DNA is TGTGCCACCAGTGGGAACAGCCCTAATCAGCCCCAGCATTTT.

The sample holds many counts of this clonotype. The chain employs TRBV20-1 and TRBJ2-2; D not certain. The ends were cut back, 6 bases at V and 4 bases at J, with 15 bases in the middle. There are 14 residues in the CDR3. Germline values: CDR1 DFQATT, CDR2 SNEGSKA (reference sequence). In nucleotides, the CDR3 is TGCAGTGCCACAATACCCTCGGGCACCGGGGAGCTGTTTTTT. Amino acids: CSATIPSGTGELFF.

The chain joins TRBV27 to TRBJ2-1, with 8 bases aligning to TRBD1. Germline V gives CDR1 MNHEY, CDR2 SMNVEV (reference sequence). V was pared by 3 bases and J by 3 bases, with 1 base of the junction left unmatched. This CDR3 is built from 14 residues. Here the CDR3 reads CASSLGQVYNEQFF. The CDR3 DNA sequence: TGTGCCAGCAGTTTGGGACAGGTCTACAATGAGCAGTTCTTC.

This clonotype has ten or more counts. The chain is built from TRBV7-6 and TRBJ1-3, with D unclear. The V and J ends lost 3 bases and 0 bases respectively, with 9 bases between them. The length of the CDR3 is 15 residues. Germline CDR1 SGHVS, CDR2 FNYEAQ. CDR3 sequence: CASSLTASSGNTIYF. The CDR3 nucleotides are TGTGCCAGCAGCTTGACCGCAAGCTCTGGAAACACCATATATTTT.

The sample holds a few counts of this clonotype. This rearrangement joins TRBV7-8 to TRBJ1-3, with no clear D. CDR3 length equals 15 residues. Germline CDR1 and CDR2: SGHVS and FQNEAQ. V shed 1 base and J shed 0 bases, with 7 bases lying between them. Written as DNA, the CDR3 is TGTGCCAGCAGCTTAGTCCTGGGCTCTGGAAACACCATATATTTT. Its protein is CASSLVLGSGNTIYF.

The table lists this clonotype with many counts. DNA for the CDR3: TGCAGTGCTAGAGCCCACATTTGGACAGGGAGGGATGAGCAGTTCTTC. Protein: CSARAHIWTGRDEQFF. The J gene is TRBJ2-1, the V gene TRBV20-1; a possible D gene is TRBD1 (8 bases). Germline loops: CDR1 DFQATT, CDR2 SNEGSKA (reference sequence). With 1 base removed from V and 8 bases from J, the gap between germline ends came to 21 bases. The CDR3 loop spans 16 amino acids.

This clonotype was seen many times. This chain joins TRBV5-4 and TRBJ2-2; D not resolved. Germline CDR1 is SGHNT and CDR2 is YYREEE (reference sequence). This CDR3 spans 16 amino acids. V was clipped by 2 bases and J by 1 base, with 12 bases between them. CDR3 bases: TGTGCCAGCAGCTTTCAAACCCCAGGGAACACCGGGGAGCTGTTTTTT. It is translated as CASSFQTPGNTGELFF.

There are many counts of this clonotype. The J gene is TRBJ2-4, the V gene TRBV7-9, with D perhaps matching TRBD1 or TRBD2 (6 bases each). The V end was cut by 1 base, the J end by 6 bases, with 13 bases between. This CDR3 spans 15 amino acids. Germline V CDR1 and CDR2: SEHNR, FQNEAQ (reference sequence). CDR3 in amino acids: CASSLDSGGGNIQYF. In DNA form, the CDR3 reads TGTGCCAGCAGCTTAGACTCTGGAGGGGGAAACATTCAGTACTTC.

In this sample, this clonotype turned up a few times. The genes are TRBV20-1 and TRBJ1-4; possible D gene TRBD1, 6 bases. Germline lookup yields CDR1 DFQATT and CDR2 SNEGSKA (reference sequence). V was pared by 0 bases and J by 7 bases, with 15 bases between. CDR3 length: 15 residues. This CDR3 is CSARDPRGVGEKLFF. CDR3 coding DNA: TGCAGTGCTAGAGATCCGAGGGGGGTTGGTGAAAAACTGTTTTTT.

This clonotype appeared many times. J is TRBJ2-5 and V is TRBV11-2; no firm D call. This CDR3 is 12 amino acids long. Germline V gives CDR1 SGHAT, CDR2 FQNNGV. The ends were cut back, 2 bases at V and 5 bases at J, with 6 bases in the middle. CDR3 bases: TGTGCCAGCAGCTTATTGGCGGAGACCCAGTACTTC. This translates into CASSLLAETQYF.

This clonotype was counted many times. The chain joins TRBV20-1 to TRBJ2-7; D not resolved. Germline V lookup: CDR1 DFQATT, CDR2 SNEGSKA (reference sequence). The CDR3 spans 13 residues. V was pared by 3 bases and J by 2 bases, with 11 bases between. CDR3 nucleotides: TGCAGTGCTAGGGATAACAGACCCTACGAGCAGTACTTC. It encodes CSARDNRPYEQYF.

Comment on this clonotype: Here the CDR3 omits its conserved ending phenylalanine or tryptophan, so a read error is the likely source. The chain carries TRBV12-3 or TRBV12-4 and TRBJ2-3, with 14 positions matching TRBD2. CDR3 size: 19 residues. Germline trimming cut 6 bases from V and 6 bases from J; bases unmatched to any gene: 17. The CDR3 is CASRTDYVGLAGASDTQYS. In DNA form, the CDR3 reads TGTGCCAGCAGGACCGATTACGTGGGACTAGCGGGGGCTTCGGATACGCAGTATTCT.

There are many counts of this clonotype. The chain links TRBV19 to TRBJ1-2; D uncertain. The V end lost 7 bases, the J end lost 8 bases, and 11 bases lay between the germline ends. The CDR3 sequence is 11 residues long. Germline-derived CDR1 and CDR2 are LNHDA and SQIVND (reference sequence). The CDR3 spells CASMGFRGYTF. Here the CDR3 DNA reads TGTGCCAGTATGGGATTTCGGGGCTACACCTTC. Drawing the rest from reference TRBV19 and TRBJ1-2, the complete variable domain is DGGITQSPKYLFRKEGQNVTLSCEQNLNHDAMYWYRQDPGQGLRLIYYSQIVNDFQKGDIAEGYSVSREKKESFPLTVTSAQKNPTAFYLCASMGFRGYTFGSGTRLTVV.

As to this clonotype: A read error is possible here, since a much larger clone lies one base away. This CDR3 is CATWGDANTGELFF. DNA of the CDR3: TGCGCCACCTGGGGGGATGCGAACACCGGGGAGCTGTTTTTT. The V gene is TRBV5-1, the J gene TRBJ2-2; weak D call: TRBD2 (6 bases). The CDR3 loop spans 14 amino acids. V lost 9 bases to trimming and J lost 0 bases, with 12 bases between them. Germline CDR1 SGHRS, CDR2 YFSETQ.

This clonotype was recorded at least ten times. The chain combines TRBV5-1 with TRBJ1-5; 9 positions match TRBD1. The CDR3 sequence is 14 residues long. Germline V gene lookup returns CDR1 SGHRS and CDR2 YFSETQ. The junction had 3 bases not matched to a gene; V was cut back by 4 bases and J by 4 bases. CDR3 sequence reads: CASSAGTGNQPQHF. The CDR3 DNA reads TGCGCCAGCAGCGCCGGGACAGGGAATCAGCCCCAGCATTTT.

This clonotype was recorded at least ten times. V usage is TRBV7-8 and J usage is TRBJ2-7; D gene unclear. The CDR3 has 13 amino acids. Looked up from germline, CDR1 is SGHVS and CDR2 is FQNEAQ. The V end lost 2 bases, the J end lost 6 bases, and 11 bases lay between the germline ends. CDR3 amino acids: CASSLQGFSEQYV. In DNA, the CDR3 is TGTGCCAGCAGCTTACAAGGGTTCAGCGAGCAGTACGTC.

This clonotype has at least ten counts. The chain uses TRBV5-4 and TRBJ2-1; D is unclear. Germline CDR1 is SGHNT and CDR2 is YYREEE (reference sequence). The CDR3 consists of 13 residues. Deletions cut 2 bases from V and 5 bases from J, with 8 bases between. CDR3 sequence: CASSLPSDNEQFF. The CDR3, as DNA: TGTGCCAGCAGCTTACCTAGTGACAATGAGCAGTTCTTC.

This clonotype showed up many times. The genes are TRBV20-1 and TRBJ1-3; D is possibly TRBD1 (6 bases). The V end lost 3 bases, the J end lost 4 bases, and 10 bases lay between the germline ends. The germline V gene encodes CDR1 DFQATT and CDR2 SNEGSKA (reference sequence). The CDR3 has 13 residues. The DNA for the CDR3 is TGCAGTGCTAGTGAGGGGGGCGGAAACACCATATATTTT. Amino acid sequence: CSASEGGGNTIYF.

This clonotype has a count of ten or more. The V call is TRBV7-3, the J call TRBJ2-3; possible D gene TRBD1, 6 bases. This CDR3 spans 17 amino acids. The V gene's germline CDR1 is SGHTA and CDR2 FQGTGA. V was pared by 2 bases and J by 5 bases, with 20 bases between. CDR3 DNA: TGTGCCAGCAGCTTATCCGTACAGGGTTTTGGTCTAGATACGCAGTATTTT. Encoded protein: CASSLSVQGFGLDTQYF.

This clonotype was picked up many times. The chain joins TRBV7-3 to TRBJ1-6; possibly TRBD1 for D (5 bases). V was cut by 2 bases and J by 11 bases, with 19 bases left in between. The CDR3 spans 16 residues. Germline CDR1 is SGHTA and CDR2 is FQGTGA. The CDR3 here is CASSLSGISPIAPLHF. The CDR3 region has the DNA TGTGCCAGCAGCTTATCAGGGATTAGTCCTATTGCACCCCTCCACTTT.

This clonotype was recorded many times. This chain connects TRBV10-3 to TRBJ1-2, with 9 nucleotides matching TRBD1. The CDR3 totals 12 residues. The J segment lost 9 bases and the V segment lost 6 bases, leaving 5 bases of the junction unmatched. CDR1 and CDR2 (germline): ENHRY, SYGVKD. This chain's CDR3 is CAISRTGARYTF. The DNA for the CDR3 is TGTGCCATCAGCCGGACAGGGGCTCGCTACACCTTC.

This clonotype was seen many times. The CDR3 sequence is CASSRTTGSSNQPQHF. In nucleotides, the CDR3 is TGTGCCAGCAGTCGAACTACAGGGTCAAGCAATCAGCCCCAGCATTTT. The chain combines TRBV6-1 with TRBJ1-5; D is possibly TRBD1 (6 bases). Germline loops: CDR1 MNHNS, CDR2 SASEGT. V lost 5 bases, J lost 1 base, and 15 bases lay in between. This CDR3 has 16 residues.

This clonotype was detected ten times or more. The CDR3 bases are TGTGCCAGCAGCCAAGATAATGGAGGCCCCAATGAGCAGTTCTTC. Translating it yields CASSQDNGGPNEQFF. The chain employs TRBV4-2 and TRBJ2-1; the D gene is possibly TRBD2 (5 bases). The CDR3 length is 15 residues. Germline V gene lookup returns CDR1 LGHNA and CDR2 YNFKEQ. The germline V and J ends were trimmed by 0 bases and 6 bases, with 12 bases remaining between them.

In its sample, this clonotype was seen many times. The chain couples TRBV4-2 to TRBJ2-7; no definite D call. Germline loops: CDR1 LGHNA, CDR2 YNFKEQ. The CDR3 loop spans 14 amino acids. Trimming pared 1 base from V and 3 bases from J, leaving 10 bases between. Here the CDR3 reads CASSQGQQLYEQYF. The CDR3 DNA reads TGTGCCAGCAGCCAAGGGCAACAGCTCTACGAGCAGTACTTC.

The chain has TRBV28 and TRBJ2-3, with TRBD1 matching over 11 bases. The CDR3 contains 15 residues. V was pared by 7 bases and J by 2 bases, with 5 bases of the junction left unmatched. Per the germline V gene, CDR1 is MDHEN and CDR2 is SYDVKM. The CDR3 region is CASNLGQGVTDTQYF. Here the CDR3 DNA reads TGTGCCAGCAACCTGGGACAGGGGGTCACAGATACGCAGTATTTT.

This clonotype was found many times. The CDR3 protein is CSVVDRQKNIQYF. The DNA of the CDR3 is TGCAGCGTTGTTGACAGGCAAAAAAACATTCAGTACTTC. The chain joins TRBV29-1 to TRBJ2-4; the D gene is possibly TRBD1 (6 bases). The germline V and J ends were trimmed by 4 bases and 4 bases, with 11 bases remaining between them. Looked up from germline, CDR1 is SQVTM and CDR2 is ANQGSEA. CDR3 size: 13 residues. The full variable domain, its missing parts supplied by reference TRBV29-1 and TRBJ2-4, is SAVISQKPSRDICQRGTSLTIQCQVDSQVTMMFWYRQQPGQSLTLIATANQGSEATYESGFVIDKFPISRPNLTFSTLTVSNMSPEDSSIYLCSVVDRQKNIQYFGAGTRLSVL.

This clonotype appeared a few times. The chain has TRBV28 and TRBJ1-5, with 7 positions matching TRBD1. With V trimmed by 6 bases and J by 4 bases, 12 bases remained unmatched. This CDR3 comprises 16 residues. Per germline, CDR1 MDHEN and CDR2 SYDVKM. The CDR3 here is CASRIFRDSSNQPQHF. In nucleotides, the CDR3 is TGTGCCAGCAGGATATTCCGGGACAGCTCTAATCAGCCCCAGCATTTT.

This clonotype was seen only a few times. The CDR3 DNA is TGCGCCAGCAGCTTGGGGGTTTCTTTGACGGCGAATGAGCAGTTCTTC. It translates to CASSLGVSLTANEQFF. The chain has TRBV5-1 and TRBJ2-1, with D hard to call. CDR1 and CDR2 (germline): SGHRS, YFSETQ. The CDR3 has 16 residues. V lost 0 bases and J lost 7, with 17 bases in between.

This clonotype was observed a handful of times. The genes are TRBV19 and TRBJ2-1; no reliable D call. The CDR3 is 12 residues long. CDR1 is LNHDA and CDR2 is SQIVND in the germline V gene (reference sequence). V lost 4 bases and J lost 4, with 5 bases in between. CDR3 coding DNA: TGTGCCAGTAGTAACTGGTACAATGAGCAGTTCTTC. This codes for CASSNWYNEQFF.